This TCR beta chain was identified in a study of T cells in women clearing cervical HPV infection. V was clipped by 1 base and J by 2 bases; unmatched bases: 2. The CDR3 contains 16 residues. Germline-derived CDR1 and CDR2 are LGHNA and YNFKEQ. Worth noting for this clone: The read falls 3 residues short of the CDR3 end, and the missing part is taken from the germline J gene.

Genomic DNA, averaging around 1,200 ng per sample, yielded TCR beta CDR3 via immunoSEQ. Here immunoSEQ multiplex PCR was the method, and the copy in TCRdb shows in-frame clones only, minus some. The clone table shows roughly 12,000 clones, with the ten largest holding approximately 20%. The TCR originated in a woman between 18 and 70 years old with a cervical HPV16 infection that either progressed to CIN3+ or cleared (not recorded which). The specimen sequenced was blood buffy coat. The J gene is TRBJ1-4, the V gene TRBV4-2, with 9 bases matching TRBD1. The covered CDR3 bases are TGTGCCAGCAGCCAAGGACAGGGGGGGACTAATGAAAAA. This encodes CASSQGQGGTNEK. The whole CDR3 protein reads CASSQGQGGTNEKLFF.